Presented here are 25 T cell receptor beta chains from one specimen sequenced in a study of blood T cell repertoires in COVID-19. Clones were sequenced by immunoSEQ multiplex PCR, and TCRdb holds only the in-frame ones, with some missing. In the table there are 90,000 to 140,000 clones, around 81% of which are singletons. The source material was peripheral blood. The receptors stem from a man aged 80 or over with acute or convalescent COVID-19.

This chain uses TRBV2 with TRBJ1-2; 8 nucleotides line up with TRBD1. The trim removed 6 bases at V and 2 bases at J, leaving 5 bases unmatched. The V gene's germline CDR1 is SNHLY and CDR2 FYNNEI. The CDR3 covers 14 residues. The CDR3 coding sequence is TGTGCCAGCAGGAACCGGACAGGGAACTATGGCTACACCTTC. Amino acid sequence: CASRNRTGNYGYTF.

The V gene is TRBV30, the J gene TRBJ1-5, with D hard to call. Germline V CDR1 and CDR2: GTSNPN, SVGIG (reference sequence). The CDR3 is made up of 14 amino acids. V lost 0 bases to trimming and J lost 6 bases, with 12 bases between them. This chain's CDR3 is CAWSVKGGTQPQHF. The CDR3, as DNA: TGTGCCTGGAGTGTGAAGGGAGGAACTCAGCCCCAGCATTTT. Full variable domain (remainder filled in from reference TRBV30 and TRBJ1-5): SQTIHQWPATLVQPVGSPLSLECTVEGTSNPNLYWYRQAAGRGLQLLFYSVGIGQISSEVPQNLSASRPQDRQFILSSKKLLLSDSGFYLCAWSVKGGTQPQHFGDGTRLSIL.

The J gene is TRBJ1-6, the V gene TRBV6-4, with 9 bases that match TRBD1. The length of the CDR3 is 16 residues. The germline CDR1 and CDR2 sequences are MRHNA and SNTAGT. V was pared by 6 bases and J by 7 bases, with 10 bases of the junction left unmatched. The CDR3 DNA sequence: TGTGCCAGCAGACGGACAGGGGAACGGGGAAATTCACCCCTCCACTTT. Its protein product is CASRRTGERGNSPLHF.

The V gene is TRBV27, the J gene TRBJ1-1; D uncertain. V gave up 5 bases and J gave up 5 bases, with 12 bases separating them. The germline CDR1 and CDR2 sequences are MNHEY and SMNVEV (reference sequence). The CDR3 extends over 13 amino acids. CDR3 sequence reads: CASSIWSGTEAFF. CDR3 bases: TGTGCCAGCAGTATCTGGTCCGGGACTGAAGCTTTCTTT.

The V gene is TRBV10-3, the J gene TRBJ2-1; 8 bases map to TRBD1. Germline V gene sequence: CDR1 ENHRY, CDR2 SYGVKD. Trimming cost V 0 bases and J 6 bases; bases outside gene matches: 10. The CDR3 sequence is 17 residues long. The CDR3: CAISESSGGAFSNEQFF. CDR3 bases: TGTGCCATCAGTGAGTCATCAGGGGGCGCGTTCAGCAATGAGCAGTTCTTC.

The rearrangement uses TRBV6-2 or TRBV6-3 and TRBJ1-2; D is ambiguous. Germline assignment: CDR1 MNHEY and CDR2 SVGEGT. The CDR3 runs 15 residues. V lost 2 bases and J 0 bases, leaving 10 bases between the germline ends. The CDR3 sequence: CASSYGQPSNYGYTF. The CDR3 coding sequence is TGTGCCAGCAGTTACGGGCAGCCGTCTAACTATGGCTACACCTTC.

This clone has only one observation. The chain combines TRBV4-1 with TRBJ1-3; a possible D gene is TRBD1 (5 bases). This CDR3 is 14 amino acids long. Germline lookup yields CDR1 MGHRA and CDR2 YSYEKL. The V end lost 6 bases, the J end lost 0 bases, and 9 bases lay between the germline ends. The CDR3 is CASRQEISGNTIYF. Here the CDR3 DNA reads TGCGCCAGCAGACAGGAGATCTCTGGAAACACCATATATTTT.

The sample holds one count of this clone. The CDR3 protein is CASSLYPGPQHF. The CDR3 bases are TGTGCCAGCAGTTTATATCCGGGGCCCCAGCATTTT. This chain links TRBV12-3 or TRBV12-4 with TRBJ1-5; D gene unclear. The CDR3 contains 12 residues. The V gene lost 2 bases and the J gene lost 9 bases, with 8 bases spanning the gap.

The chain links TRBV6-6 to TRBJ2-2, with D possibly being TRBD2 (6 bases). V was pared by 7 bases and J by 6 bases, with 12 bases between. The CDR3 consists of 13 residues. From germline, CDR1 is MNHNY and CDR2 SVGAGI (reference sequence). CDR3 sequence reads: CASTNGEAGELFF. The CDR3 DNA follows: TGTGCCAGCACCAACGGGGAGGCCGGGGAGCTGTTTTTT.

The CDR3: CASSYDREKETQYF. The CDR3 nucleotides are TGCGCCAGCAGCTATGACAGGGAGAAAGAGACCCAGTACTTC. The V gene is TRBV5-1, the J gene TRBJ2-5, with TRBD1 matching over 7 bases. V lost 3 bases, J lost 3 bases, and 5 bases stayed unmatched. The CDR3 runs to 14 residues. Germline assignment: CDR1 SGHRS and CDR2 YFSETQ.

The CDR3 sequence is CASRPRRAAETQYF. CDR3 DNA: TGTGCCAGCAGGCCTAGGAGGGCCGCGGAGACCCAGTACTTC. This chain connects TRBV6-5 to TRBJ2-5; a weak D match, TRBD2 (6 bases). The germline V gene has CDR1 MNHEY and CDR2 SVGAGI. CDR3 length: 14 residues. The germline V and J ends were trimmed by 6 bases and 5 bases, with 16 bases remaining between them.

The gene calls are TRBV7-8 and TRBJ2-5, with D unresolved. CDR3 length: 15 residues. V was trimmed by 5 bases and J by 1 base, leaving 14 bases between them. Germline CDR1 SGHVS, CDR2 FQNEAQ. In DNA, the CDR3 is TGTGCCAGCAGCATTAACACAGTCAGCCAAGAGACCCAGTACTTC. Protein sequence: CASSINTVSQETQYF.

This clone was recorded once. The chain has TRBV11-2 and TRBJ1-3; TRBD1 matches 10 bases. The CDR3 covers 16 residues. Trimming took 1 base from V and 5 from J; bases not matched to a gene: 5. Germline-derived CDR1 and CDR2 are SGHAT and FQNNGV. The CDR3: CASSLARDRGRNTIYF. The DNA for the CDR3 is TGTGCCAGCAGCTTAGCCCGGGACAGGGGTAGAAACACCATATATTTT. The full variable domain, its missing parts supplied by reference TRBV11-2 and TRBJ1-3, is EAGVAQSPRYKIIEKRQSVAFWCNPISGHATLYWYQQILGQGPKLLIQFQNNGVVDDSQLPKDRFSAERLKGVDSTLKIQPAKLEDSAVYLCASSLARDRGRNTIYFGEGSWLTVV.

The sample holds a few counts of this clone. The genes are TRBV7-9 and TRBJ2-1; 9 bases line up with TRBD2. The CDR3 loop spans 19 amino acids. CDR1 and CDR2 (germline): SEHNR, FQNEAQ (reference sequence). J gave up 7 bases and V 5 bases, and 21 bases lay outside the gene matches. The CDR3 reads CASSDTLKTGLAGSNEQFF. The CDR3 coding sequence is TGTGCCAGCAGCGATACCTTAAAGACAGGGCTAGCGGGAAGTAATGAGCAGTTCTTC.

CDR3 DNA sequence: TGTGCCTGGAGTGTAAAGGGGGCCTATGAGCAGTTCTTC. This gives the protein CAWSVKGAYEQFF. The chain couples TRBV30 to TRBJ2-1; TRBD1 matches at 7 bases. J lost 8 bases, V lost 0 bases, and 4 bases had no gene match. CDR3 length: 13 residues. In germline, CDR1 is GTSNPN, CDR2 SVGIG (reference sequence). Full variable domain (remainder filled in from reference TRBV30 and TRBJ2-1): SQTIHQWPATLVQPVGSPLSLECTVEGTSNPNLYWYRQAAGRGLQLLFYSVGIGQISSEVPQNLSASRPQDRQFILSSKKLLLSDSGFYLCAWSVKGAYEQFFGPGTRLTVL.

V and J are TRBV19 and TRBJ1-6; 7 bases map to TRBD1. V lost 6 bases to trimming and J lost 10 bases; unmatched junction nucleotides: 6. The CDR3 contains 13 residues. The germline V gene has CDR1 LNHDA and CDR2 SQIVND (reference sequence). In nucleotides, the CDR3 is TGTGCCAGTAGCGCCACAGGGGACTCACCCCTCCACTTT. This codes for CASSATGDSPLHF.

The gene calls are TRBV27 and TRBJ1-3; 8 bases agree with TRBD1. Germline V CDR1 and CDR2: MNHEY, SMNVEV (reference sequence). The CDR3 totals 16 residues. J was trimmed by 5 bases and V by 6 bases; bases with no gene match: 12. The CDR3: CASRSIYRGRRNTIYF. The CDR3 nucleotides read TGTGCCAGCAGAAGTATTTACAGGGGGAGAAGAAACACCATATATTTT.

This clone was recorded a few times. The chain employs TRBV27 and TRBJ1-1; 10 bases align to TRBD1. V lost 5 bases, J lost 3 bases, and 9 bases stayed unmatched. From germline, CDR1 is MNHEY and CDR2 SMNVEV (reference sequence). This CDR3 is built from 16 residues. The CDR3 DNA follows: TGTGCCAGCAGTCCGCGGACAGGGGGGCTCGACACTGAAGCTTTCTTT. Translated, it gives CASSPRTGGLDTEAFF.

The chain uses TRBV7-6 and TRBJ1-1; TRBD1 matches 8 bases. Unmatched junction bases numbered 13, after V lost 1 base and J lost 6 bases. Per the germline V gene, CDR1 is SGHVS and CDR2 is FNYEAQ. The length of the CDR3 is 17 residues. As DNA, the CDR3 is TGTGCCAGCAGCTTAGTGGGTTTTGGACAGGGAACGCCTGAAGCTTTCTTT. Its translation is CASSLVGFGQGTPEAFF.

The CDR3 loop is CASSGHRGSNQPQHF. In DNA form, the CDR3 reads TGTGCCAGCAGTGGCCACAGGGGAAGCAATCAGCCCCAGCATTTT. The chain uses TRBV2 and TRBJ1-5; 7 nucleotides align to TRBD1. J was trimmed by 1 base and V by 4 bases; bases with no gene match: 4. Germline V gene sequence: CDR1 SNHLY, CDR2 FYNNEI. This CDR3 comprises 15 residues.

This clone is classed as medium-sized. This chain links TRBV7-3 with TRBJ2-2; TRBD1 is a possible D gene (7 bases). Germline CDR1 SGHTA, CDR2 FQGTGA. The V end was cut by 5 bases, the J end by 7 bases, with 20 bases between. The CDR3 runs 16 residues. The CDR3 is CASSPRGAAAGGELFF. The CDR3 nucleotides are TGTGCCAGCAGCCCCAGGGGGGCGGCGGCGGGCGGGGAGCTGTTTTTT.

The V gene is TRBV28, the J gene TRBJ1-6; 11 nucleotides agree with TRBD1. The CDR3 is 19 amino acids. CDR1 and CDR2 from the germline V gene are MDHEN and SYDVKM. V lost 5 bases and J lost 5; bases outside the gene matches: 14. This CDR3 is CASSKTTGQGGVNNSPLHF. In nucleotides, the CDR3 is TGTGCCAGCAGTAAAACCACGGGACAGGGGGGTGTTAATAATTCACCCCTCCACTTT.

The genes are TRBV28 and TRBJ2-1, with 11 bases identical to TRBD1. The CDR3 has 15 residues. Germline loops: CDR1 MDHEN, CDR2 SYDVKM. Germline trimming cut 3 bases from V and 8 bases from J; bases unmatched to any gene: 6. The CDR3, as DNA: TGTGCCAGCAGTTTGGGGACAGGGGGGAAGGATGAGCAGTTCTTC. Residues: CASSLGTGGKDEQFF.

The V call is TRBV5-1, the J call TRBJ1-2; a possible D gene is TRBD1 (6 bases). Trimming stripped 4 bases from V and 6 bases from J, with 16 bases between. The CDR3 covers 14 residues. Germline V gives CDR1 SGHRS, CDR2 YFSETQ. The CDR3 sequence is CASSPRFPGDGYTF. The CDR3 DNA follows: TGCGCCAGCAGCCCTCGGTTTCCAGGGGATGGCTACACCTTC. Full variable domain (outside the CDR3, taken from reference TRBV5-1 and TRBJ1-2): KAGVTQTPRYLIKTRGQQVTLSCSPISGHRSVSWYQQTPGQGLQFLFEYFSETQRNKGNFPGRFSGRQFSNSRSEMNVSTLELGDSALYLCASSPRFPGDGYTFGSGTRLTVV.

The genes are TRBV7-2 and TRBJ2-3; D possibly corresponds to TRBD2 (7 bases). V lost 1 base, J lost 2 bases, and 16 bases lay in between. CDR1 and CDR2 (germline): SGHTA, FQGNSA. CDR3 size: 17 residues. The chain's CDR3 is CASSLGGASGLTDTQYF. The DNA of the CDR3 is TGTGCCAGCAGCTTAGGGGGGGCTAGCGGACTCACAGATACGCAGTATTTT.